This T cell receptor beta chain is from a study of blood T cell repertoires in COVID-19. As for the study in general: COVID-19 samples collected from the United States, Italy and Spain covered acute and convalescent phases. T cells, B-cell-depleted T cells, or PBMCs provided the cDNA or gDNA that served as material.

Original analysis: Reference gene primer amplification in the assay estimated nucleated cell counts. Repertoires were generated with immunoSEQ multiplex PCR, while TCRdb's copy carries only in-frame clones and drops some. The DNA was the basis for D and trimming; V, J and clone size are from that table. The profile shows 55,000 to 85,000 clones, roughly 84% of them singletons. Germline CDR1 reads LNHNV; CDR2 reads YYDKDF (reference sequence). The CDR3 has 15 amino acids. The J segment lost 2 bases and the V segment lost 4 bases, leaving 7 bases of the junction unmatched. The TCR was taken from a woman under 30 with acute or convalescent COVID-19. Sequenced material: peripheral blood. V usage is TRBV15 and J usage is TRBJ2-7, with 8 positions matching TRBD2. In DNA form, the CDR3 reads TGTGCCACCAGCACCCAGCGGGGGCCTCCCTACGAGCAGTACTTC. As protein: CATSTQRGPPYEQYF.